This T cell receptor (beta chain) is drawn from a study of blood T cells in healthy people across ages. A sample-barcoded 5' primer and a J-beta primer mix were used in a second PCR of roughly 7 to 11 cycles. From the 5' RACE reads, TCRdb called clonotypes with MiXCR, one entry per CDR3 protein. The sample has around 800,000 distinct CDR3 sequences, 62% seen once; the top ten hold 25% to 30%. Germline V gene data show CDR1 as PRHDT and CDR2 as FYEKMQ (reference sequence). The V end was cut by 0 bases, the J end by 2 bases, with 7 bases between. The CDR3 runs 14 residues. The chain recombines TRBV13 with TRBJ1-1; D remains unclear. This sequence originates from a man between 25 and 39 years old in good health. Sequencing input: blood. CDR3 DNA: TGTGCCAGCAGCTTAGGTGTCACTAACACTGAAGCTTTCTTT. It yields the protein CASSLGVTNTEAFF.